A selection of T cell receptor beta chains follows, all from one sample in a study of response to subunit inactivated influenza vaccine. TCRdb redid the calling of the RT-PCR reads with MiXCR, one entry per CDR3 protein. The table shows hundreds of thousands of distinct CDR3 sequences, with 20% to 25% occurring only once. Sequenced material: PBMCs from blood, taken roughly 20 months after vaccination. The receptors stem from a man in his fifties or sixties who received an inactivated influenza vaccine. The CDR3 runs from the conserved cysteine through the conserved F or W. The D gene is left open where the match is weak. Rows give clone size only sometimes, using once, few, many, or a class for an expanded clone.

d_call: -; j_call: TRBJ1-5; v_call: TRBV30; clone_size: few; cdr3_nt: TGTGCCGCCCGTCTGGCGGGGGTCAATCATTTT; cdr3_aa: CAARLAGVNHF
d_call: TRBD2; j_call: TRBJ2-1; v_call: TRBV20-1; clone_size: -; cdr3_nt: TGCAGTGCTTTTCTAGCGGGGGGAACCTACAATGAGCAGTTCTTC; cdr3_aa: CSAFLAGGTYNEQFF
d_call: TRBD1; j_call: TRBJ1-3; v_call: TRBV6-1; clone_size: many; cdr3_nt: TGTGCCAGCAGTGAGGGACAGTCCTTCTCTGGAAACACCATATATTTT; cdr3_aa: CASSEGQSFSGNTIYF
d_call: -; j_call: TRBJ2-7; v_call: TRBV14; clone_size: -; cdr3_nt: TGTGCCAGCAGCCAAACACAGGGTGACGAGCAGTACTTC; cdr3_aa: CASSQTQGDEQYF
d_call: TRBD1; j_call: TRBJ2-7; v_call: TRBV5-1; clone_size: few; cdr3_nt: TGCGCCAGCAGTACCGGACAGGGCTCAGGCGAGCAGTACTTC; cdr3_aa: CASSTGQGSGEQYF
d_call: -; j_call: TRBJ1-1; v_call: TRBV5-1; clone_size: many; cdr3_nt: TGCGCCAGCAGCTTCGGCAACAGGGCTGAAGCTTTCTTT; cdr3_aa: CASSFGNRAEAFF
d_call: TRBD1; j_call: TRBJ2-7; v_call: TRBV12-3/TRBV12-4; clone_size: -; cdr3_nt: TGTGCCAGCAGAAGACAGGGGGCGAACTCCTACGAGCAGTACTTC; cdr3_aa: CASRRQGANSYEQYF
d_call: -; j_call: TRBJ2-7; v_call: TRBV18; clone_size: -; cdr3_nt: TGTGCCAGCTCCCCCACCGGGGTTGAGTACGAGCAGTACTTC; cdr3_aa: CASSPTGVEYEQYF
d_call: -; j_call: TRBJ2-3; v_call: TRBV20-1; clone_size: -; cdr3_nt: TGCAGTGCTAAACTAGCTTCTCTGTCAGATACGCAGTATTTT; cdr3_aa: CSAKLASLSDTQYF
d_call: TRBD2; j_call: TRBJ2-1; v_call: TRBV12-3/TRBV12-4; clone_size: -; cdr3_nt: TGTGCCAGCAGTTTCCGGGACTACCGATCCAATGAGCAGTTCTTC; cdr3_aa: CASSFRDYRSNEQFF
d_call: -; j_call: TRBJ2-7; v_call: TRBV19; clone_size: -; cdr3_nt: TGTGCCAGTAGTGCCAGCGGAACCTACGAGCAGTACTTC; cdr3_aa: CASSASGTYEQYF
d_call: -; j_call: TRBJ1-2; v_call: TRBV7-2; clone_size: -; cdr3_nt: TGTGCCAGCAGCTTAGTGTGGGGGAGCACTAACTATGGCTACACCTTC; cdr3_aa: CASSLVWGSTNYGYTF
d_call: -; j_call: TRBJ2-5; v_call: TRBV7-2; clone_size: few; cdr3_nt: TGTGCCAGCAGCTTAGATCGGCTCGTTTTAGGAGAGACCCAGTACTTC; cdr3_aa: CASSLDRLVLGETQYF
d_call: TRBD1; j_call: TRBJ1-1; v_call: TRBV12-3/TRBV12-4; clone_size: few; cdr3_nt: TGTGCCAGCAGTTTAGTCAGGGGGCGTGGATTCACTGAAGCTTTCTTT; cdr3_aa: CASSLVRGRGFTEAFF
d_call: -; j_call: TRBJ2-7; v_call: TRBV21-1; clone_size: -; cdr3_nt: TGTGCCAGCAGCAGAGGACTAGCGGGAGTCCACGAGCAGTACTTC; cdr3_aa: CASSRGLAGVHEQYF
d_call: -; j_call: TRBJ1-1; v_call: TRBV9; clone_size: few; cdr3_nt: TGTGCCAGCAGCGTCCTAAATTCCGGGGCTTTCTTT; cdr3_aa: CASSVLNSGAFF
d_call: -; j_call: TRBJ2-7; v_call: TRBV21-1; clone_size: few; cdr3_nt: TGTGCCAGCAGGAAATCGGAGGTGCAGGGTACAAAACTGCGGTACGAGCAGTACTTC; cdr3_aa: CASRKSEVQGTKLRYEQYF
d_call: -; j_call: TRBJ2-4; v_call: TRBV28; clone_size: few; cdr3_nt: TGTGCCAGCAGTCCCCCGGCCTCGCCCATTCAGTACTTC; cdr3_aa: CASSPPASPIQYF
d_call: TRBD2; j_call: TRBJ2-5; v_call: TRBV11-3; clone_size: -; cdr3_nt: TGTGCCAGCAGCCTCCGGACTAGCGGGTTTCAAGAGACCCAGTACTTC; cdr3_aa: CASSLRTSGFQETQYF
d_call: TRBD1; j_call: TRBJ2-3; v_call: TRBV5-1; clone_size: -; cdr3_nt: TGCGCCAGCAGCTTCTCCGGTGGGACAGAGATACCTGAGACGCAGTATTTT; cdr3_aa: CASSFSGGTEIPETQYF
d_call: -; j_call: TRBJ2-7; v_call: TRBV7-9; clone_size: -; cdr3_nt: TGTGCCAGCAGCTTAGGCTTCTACGAGCAGTACTTC; cdr3_aa: CASSLGFYEQYF
d_call: TRBD1; j_call: TRBJ1-1; v_call: TRBV27; clone_size: -; cdr3_nt: TGTGCCAGCACCCGAACAGGGGTGGGCACTGAAGCTTTCTTT; cdr3_aa: CASTRTGVGTEAFF
d_call: TRBD2; j_call: TRBJ2-1; v_call: TRBV28; clone_size: -; cdr3_nt: TGTGCCAGCAGTTCTCTAGGGGGACTAGCGGGGGCTTCATACAATGAGCAGTTCTTC; cdr3_aa: CASSSLGGLAGASYNEQFF
d_call: -; j_call: TRBJ1-2; v_call: TRBV20-1; clone_size: many; cdr3_nt: TGCAGTGCTAGACCACAGGGTGATGGCTACACCTTC; cdr3_aa: CSARPQGDGYTF
d_call: -; j_call: TRBJ2-3; v_call: TRBV12-3/TRBV12-4; clone_size: -; cdr3_nt: TGTGCCAGCCGTGGCAGAAACACAGATACGCAGTATTTT; cdr3_aa: CASRGRNTDTQYF
d_call: -; j_call: TRBJ2-7; v_call: TRBV11-2; clone_size: -; cdr3_nt: TGTGCCAGCAGCTTAACGGCGGGGATTAGTTACGAGCAGTACTTC; cdr3_aa: CASSLTAGISYEQYF
d_call: TRBD1; j_call: TRBJ1-1; v_call: TRBV12-5; clone_size: few; cdr3_nt: TGTGCTAGTGGTTTGGCCACGACAGGGGTGAACACTGAAGCTTTCTTT; cdr3_aa: CASGLATTGVNTEAFF
d_call: -; j_call: TRBJ2-7; v_call: TRBV7-9; clone_size: -; cdr3_nt: TGTGCCAGCAGCTTAGAAGACCGCCACGAGCAGTACTTC; cdr3_aa: CASSLEDRHEQYF
d_call: -; j_call: TRBJ2-3; v_call: TRBV5-1; clone_size: few; cdr3_nt: TGCGCCAGCAGCTTGGTTAACAGTTACACAGATACGCAGTATTTT; cdr3_aa: CASSLVNSYTDTQYF
d_call: TRBD1; j_call: TRBJ1-5; v_call: TRBV30; clone_size: -; cdr3_nt: TGTGCCTGGAAACGGACAGGGGGCGATCAGCCCCAGCATTTT; cdr3_aa: CAWKRTGGDQPQHF
d_call: -; j_call: TRBJ1-4; v_call: TRBV28; clone_size: -; cdr3_nt: TGTGCCAGCAGTTTTGGGGAAGTCGGAAGGAATGAAAAACTGTTTTTT; cdr3_aa: CASSFGEVGRNEKLFF
d_call: -; j_call: TRBJ1-2; v_call: TRBV6-2/TRBV6-3; clone_size: -; cdr3_nt: TGTGCCAGCAGTTTGACCTCAGGGGTACCCTATGGCTACACCTTC; cdr3_aa: CASSLTSGVPYGYTF
d_call: -; j_call: TRBJ1-1; v_call: TRBV10-3; clone_size: -; cdr3_nt: TGTGCCATCAGATCTGAGGCGTCGAACACTGAAGCTTTCTTT; cdr3_aa: CAIRSEASNTEAFF
d_call: -; j_call: TRBJ1-5; v_call: TRBV7-9; clone_size: -; cdr3_nt: TGTGCCAGCAGTCAATCAGGGGCGCAGCCCCAGCATTTT; cdr3_aa: CASSQSGAQPQHF
d_call: -; j_call: TRBJ1-1; v_call: TRBV11-2; clone_size: -; cdr3_nt: TGTGCCAGCAGCGCCATAGGGAGAGCTTTCTTT; cdr3_aa: CASSAIGRAFF
d_call: -; j_call: TRBJ1-5; v_call: TRBV4-2; clone_size: -; cdr3_nt: TGTGCCAGCAGCCGAACAGACATACAAGGGCCCCAGCATTTT; cdr3_aa: CASSRTDIQGPQHF
d_call: -; j_call: TRBJ1-3; v_call: TRBV12-3/TRBV12-4; clone_size: many; cdr3_nt: TGTGCCAGCAGTTATAGGATCTCTGGAAACACCATATATTTT; cdr3_aa: CASSYRISGNTIYF
d_call: -; j_call: TRBJ1-5; v_call: TRBV7-8; clone_size: few; cdr3_nt: TGTGCCAGCAGCTTATGGGTCAGAATGGCGCAGCAGCCCCAGCATTTT; cdr3_aa: CASSLWVRMAQQPQHF
d_call: -; j_call: TRBJ1-5; v_call: TRBV19; clone_size: many; cdr3_nt: TGTGCCAGTAACACAGCCGGGGGCAGCAATCAGCCCCAGCATTTT; cdr3_aa: CASNTAGGSNQPQHF
d_call: -; j_call: TRBJ2-3; v_call: TRBV14; clone_size: -; cdr3_nt: TGTGCCAGCAGCCACACAACAGATACGCAGTATTTT; cdr3_aa: CASSHTTDTQYF
d_call: -; j_call: TRBJ1-2; v_call: TRBV29-1; clone_size: few; cdr3_nt: TGCAGCGTTCGACGGCCTACTAACTATGGCTACACCTTC; cdr3_aa: CSVRRPTNYGYTF
d_call: -; j_call: TRBJ2-7; v_call: TRBV27; clone_size: many; cdr3_nt: TGTGCCAGCTTACCGGATCCGAGGCTAGGGGTGCACGAGCAGTACTTC; cdr3_aa: CASLPDPRLGVHEQYF
d_call: TRBD1; j_call: TRBJ2-1; v_call: TRBV10-3; clone_size: -; cdr3_nt: TGTGCCATCACCGTAACAGACAGGGGCAATGAGCAGTTCTTC; cdr3_aa: CAITVTDRGNEQFF
d_call: -; j_call: TRBJ1-3; v_call: TRBV29-1; clone_size: few; cdr3_nt: TGCAGCGTTGCTCTCCAGGGGAACACCATATATTTT; cdr3_aa: CSVALQGNTIYF
d_call: TRBD2; j_call: TRBJ2-1; v_call: TRBV7-9; clone_size: -; cdr3_nt: TGTGCCAGCAGCCTTAGCGGGGTTGATGAGCAGTTCTTC; cdr3_aa: CASSLSGVDEQFF
d_call: -; j_call: TRBJ2-6; v_call: TRBV11-2; clone_size: few; cdr3_nt: TGTGCCAGCAGCAAAAGAGCGGGACAAAACTCTGGGGCCAACGTCCTGACTTTC; cdr3_aa: CASSKRAGQNSGANVLTF
d_call: -; j_call: TRBJ1-3; v_call: TRBV28; clone_size: few; cdr3_nt: TGTGCCAGCAGCCCGCTTTCTGGAAACACCATATATTTT; cdr3_aa: CASSPLSGNTIYF
d_call: TRBD1; j_call: TRBJ2-1; v_call: TRBV7-9; clone_size: few; cdr3_nt: TGTGCCAGCAGCTTAGTGGGGACAGGGGCGAATGAGCAGTTCTTC; cdr3_aa: CASSLVGTGANEQFF
d_call: TRBD2; j_call: TRBJ2-5; v_call: TRBV29-1; clone_size: few; cdr3_nt: TGCAGCGTTCCCGAAATCTCTAGCGGGGGTGAGACCCAGTACTTC; cdr3_aa: CSVPEISSGGETQYF
d_call: -; j_call: TRBJ1-2; v_call: TRBV6-1; clone_size: -; cdr3_nt: TGTGCCAGCAGGGAGAAAGTCGGGACGACTGGCTATGGCTACACCTTC; cdr3_aa: CASREKVGTTGYGYTF
d_call: -; j_call: TRBJ1-6; v_call: TRBV6-2/TRBV6-3; clone_size: -; cdr3_nt: TGTGCCAGCAGCCGGAATACAGGGTACAGTTCACCCCTCCACTTT; cdr3_aa: CASSRNTGYSSPLHF
d_call: -; j_call: TRBJ2-3; v_call: TRBV11-2; clone_size: -; cdr3_nt: TGTGCCAGCAGCTCAACATACCGGGGTTTTACGCAGTATTTT; cdr3_aa: CASSSTYRGFTQYF
d_call: TRBD1; j_call: TRBJ1-1; v_call: TRBV6-2/TRBV6-3; clone_size: once; cdr3_nt: TGTGCCAGCAGTACAAAGGTCGGGACAGGGGGCACTGAAGCTTTCTTT; cdr3_aa: CASSTKVGTGGTEAFF